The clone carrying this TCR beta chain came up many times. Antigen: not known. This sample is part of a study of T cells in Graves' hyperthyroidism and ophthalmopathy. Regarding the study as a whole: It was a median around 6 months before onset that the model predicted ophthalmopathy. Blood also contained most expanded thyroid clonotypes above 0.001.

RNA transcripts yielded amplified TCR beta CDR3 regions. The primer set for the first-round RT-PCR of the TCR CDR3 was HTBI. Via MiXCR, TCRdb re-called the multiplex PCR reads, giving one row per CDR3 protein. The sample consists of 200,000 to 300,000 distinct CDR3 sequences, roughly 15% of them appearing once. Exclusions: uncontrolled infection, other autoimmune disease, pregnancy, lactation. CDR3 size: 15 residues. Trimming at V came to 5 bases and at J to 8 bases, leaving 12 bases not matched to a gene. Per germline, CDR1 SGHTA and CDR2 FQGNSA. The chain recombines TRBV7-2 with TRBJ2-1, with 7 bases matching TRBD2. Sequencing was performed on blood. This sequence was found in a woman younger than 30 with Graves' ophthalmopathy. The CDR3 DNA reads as TGTGCCAGCAGCCGTCCGGGACTAAGTAACTATGAGCAGTTCTTC. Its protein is CASSRPGLSNYEQFF.